These 13 T cell receptor beta chains share one sample of origin, sequenced in a study of T cell repertoires in cytomegalovirus infection (dated by TCRdb to between 2019 and 2020). The sequencing machine was an Illumina HiSeq 1500. Through fastp at Q25 and MiXCR, TCRdb rebuilt clones from the public reads, retaining in-frame beta chains. Every distinct CDR3 protein forms one entry, paired with its most common genes and DNA. For this sample the table gives about 110,000 distinct CDR3 sequences, of which 30% were detected only once. The ten biggest clones cover less than 45% of the sample. Their antigens remain unidentified. Explained via the paper, the treatment or condition label denotes: in vitro stimulation with specific CMV peptide epitopes to enrich CMV-specific T cells. This material consisted of CD8+ T cells from cultured PBMCs, taken from culture after CMV antigen stimulation. The receptor source for this set is a human donor in good health (CMV status not recorded). Some clones in this sample may be carry-over from other donors' samples.

This clonotype was seen repeatedly, ten times or more. The CDR3 DNA sequence: TGTGCCACCAGTGATTCCCACTCTACAGGGGGCAGGAGCAATCAGCCCCAGCATTTT. This codes for CATSDSHSTGGRSNQPQHF. J is TRBJ1-5 and V is TRBV24-1; 9 nucleotides match TRBD1. The CDR3 sequence is 19 residues long. Per germline, CDR1 KGHDR and CDR2 SFDVKD. V was clipped by 2 bases and J by 1 base; unmatched bases: 11.

This clonotype came up a few times. This rearrangement joins TRBV6-5 to TRBJ1-1; D is uncertain. This CDR3 region has 14 residues. V gave up 4 bases and J gave up 3 bases, with 12 bases separating them. Germline V gene lookup returns CDR1 MNHEY and CDR2 SVGAGI. The CDR3 DNA follows: TGTGCCAGCAGTTTCCTCGGTAAGGACACTGAAGCTTTCTTT. Residues: CASSFLGKDTEAFF.

The chain is built from TRBV27 and TRBJ2-2, with no clear D. This CDR3 region has 13 residues. CDR1 and CDR2 from the germline V gene are MNHEY and SMNVEV (reference sequence). Trimming cost V 5 bases and J 5 bases, with 9 bases left between them. CDR3 DNA: TGTGCCAGCAGTCCCTCGAGAACCGGGGAGCTGTTTTTT. This codes for CASSPSRTGELFF.

The V and J genes are TRBV7-9 and TRBJ2-1; perhaps TRBD1 as D (7 bases). CDR3 length equals 14 residues. The germline V gene encodes CDR1 SEHNR and CDR2 FQNEAQ (reference sequence). Trimming removed 6 bases at V and 2 bases at J, with 11 bases between. DNA of the CDR3: TGTGCCAGCAGGCCAGGGGGGACCTACAATGAGCAGTTCTTC. Translation gives CASRPGGTYNEQFF.

On this clonotype itself: One junction end disagrees with the germline gene, perhaps due to a read error. The chain uses TRBV7-7 and TRBJ2-1, with 7 bases fitting TRBD2. Per the germline V gene, CDR1 is SSHAT and CDR2 is FNYEAQ (reference sequence). This CDR3 is 15 amino acids long. The CDR3 spells CASSSARTSYNEQFF. CDR3 nucleotides: TGTGCTAGCAGCTCCGCTCGGACTAGTTACAATGAGCAGTTCTTC.

This clonotype was observed at least ten times. The chain joins TRBV7-2 to TRBJ1-4; possible D gene TRBD1, 6 bases. Trimming stripped 3 bases from V and 4 bases from J, with 12 bases between. The V gene's germline CDR1 is SGHTA and CDR2 FQGNSA. The CDR3 contains 15 residues. In nucleotides, the CDR3 is TGTGCCAGCAGCTTCTCCAGGGGTTATAATGAAAAACTGTTTTTT. Translated, it gives CASSFSRGYNEKLFF.

The J gene is TRBJ1-5, the V gene TRBV6-1; no firm D call. The CDR3 contains 15 residues. V lost 1 base, J lost 2 bases, and 9 bases lay in between. CDR1 and CDR2 from the germline V gene are MNHNS and SASEGT. The CDR3 coding sequence is TGTGCCAGCAGTGAAGGGGAAGGCGGCAATCAGCCCCAGCATTTT. Translation gives CASSEGEGGNQPQHF.

This clonotype was found a few times. The chain carries TRBV20-1 and TRBJ2-4, with no clear D. Trimming pared 0 bases from V and 7 bases from J, leaving 4 bases between. The length of the CDR3 is 11 residues. Germline V gives CDR1 DFQATT, CDR2 SNEGSKA (reference sequence). The CDR3 DNA sequence: TGCAGTGCTAGAGATCTGAACATTCAGTACTTC. As protein: CSARDLNIQYF.

This chain joins TRBV27 and TRBJ1-5; 7 positions match TRBD1. The J segment lost 1 base and the V segment lost 3 bases, leaving 6 bases of the junction unmatched. CDR1 and CDR2 (germline): MNHEY, SMNVEV (reference sequence). The CDR3 covers 16 residues. This chain's CDR3 is CASSFQAGGSNQPQHF. Written as DNA, the CDR3 is TGTGCCAGCAGTTTTCAGGCAGGGGGAAGCAATCAGCCCCAGCATTTT.

This clonotype was picked up a small number of times. V is TRBV7-2 and J is TRBJ2-1; the D gene is possibly TRBD2 (5 bases). This CDR3 is built from 18 residues. V lost 4 bases and J lost 0, with 19 bases in between. CDR1 and CDR2 (germline): SGHTA, FQGNSA. CDR3 sequence reads: CASSSAGLGLYSYNEQFF. Here the CDR3 DNA reads TGTGCCAGCAGCTCAGCTGGACTGGGTCTCTACTCCTACAATGAGCAGTTCTTC.

This clonotype was picked up a small number of times. The CDR3 sequence is CASSQDPFPAYQPQHF. In nucleotides, the CDR3 is TGCGCCAGCAGCCAAGATCCCTTTCCTGCCTATCAGCCCCAGCATTTT. J is TRBJ1-5 and V is TRBV4-1; D is unclear. The CDR3 is 16 residues long. V lost 0 bases and J lost 5, with 14 bases in between. CDR1 and CDR2 (germline): MGHRA, YSYEKL.

The chain has TRBV10-3 and TRBJ1-5; weak D call: TRBD1 (5 bases). The CDR3 runs 14 residues. The germline V and J ends were trimmed by 10 bases and 4 bases, with 17 bases remaining between them. The germline V gene encodes CDR1 ENHRY and CDR2 SYGVKD. CDR3 coding DNA: TGTGCCACCAGGGCGACGGGTGGTAATCAGCCCCAGCATTTT. As protein: CATRATGGNQPQHF.

This clonotype appeared a few times. This chain links TRBV4-1 with TRBJ1-1, with unresolved D. Trimming removed 4 bases at V and 1 base at J, with 16 bases between. The germline CDR1 and CDR2 sequences are MGHRA and YSYEKL. CDR3 length: 16 residues. Here the CDR3 DNA reads TGCGCCAGCAGCCTAGGGTGGCACCCTTCGAACACTGAAGCTTTCTTT. Protein product: CASSLGWHPSNTEAFF.